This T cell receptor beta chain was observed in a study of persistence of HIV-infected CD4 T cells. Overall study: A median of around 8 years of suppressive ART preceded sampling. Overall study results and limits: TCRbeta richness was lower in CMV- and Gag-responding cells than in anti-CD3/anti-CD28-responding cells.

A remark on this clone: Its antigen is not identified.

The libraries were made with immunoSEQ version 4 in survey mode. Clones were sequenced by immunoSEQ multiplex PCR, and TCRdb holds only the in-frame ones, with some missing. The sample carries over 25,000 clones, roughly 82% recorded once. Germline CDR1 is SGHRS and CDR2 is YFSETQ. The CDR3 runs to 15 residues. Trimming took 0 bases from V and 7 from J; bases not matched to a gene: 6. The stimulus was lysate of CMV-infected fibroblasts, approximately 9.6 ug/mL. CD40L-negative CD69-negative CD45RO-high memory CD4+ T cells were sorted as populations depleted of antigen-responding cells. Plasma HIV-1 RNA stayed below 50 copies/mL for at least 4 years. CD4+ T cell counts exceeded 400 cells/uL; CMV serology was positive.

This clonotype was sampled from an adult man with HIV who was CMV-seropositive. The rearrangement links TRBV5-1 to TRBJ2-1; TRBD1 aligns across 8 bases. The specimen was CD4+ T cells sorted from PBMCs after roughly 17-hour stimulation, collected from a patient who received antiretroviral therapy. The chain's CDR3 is CASSLGQGARNEQFF. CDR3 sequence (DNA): TGCGCCAGCAGCTTGGGGCAGGGGGCAAGGAATGAGCAGTTCTTC.